The present TCR beta chain was sequenced within a study of T cell changes during pregnancy in multiple sclerosis (dated 2019 in TCRdb). About the investigation overall: The study looked at changes in the T cell repertoire across pregnancy in women with multiple sclerosis.

The junction carries 11 bases between V and J, which are trimmed by 5 bases and 0 bases respectively. Looking up the germline V gene (reference sequence) yields CDR1 MNHEY and CDR2 SMNVEV. Taken from cysteine to phenylalanine, the CDR3 has 15 residues. Left in the record is the CDR3 DNA by itself, 45 bases read in frame from the first base. Note on this clone: Its binding antigen is unknown. No base quality values were provided; no much bigger clone lies one nucleotide off.

Library prep was done by the immunoSEQ multiplex PCR assay. In TCRdb, the immuneACCESS table is reduced to in-frame sequences with V and J assigned. These tables do not hold every clone; where another copy was compared, an unresolved V gene accounts for under half, and the others remain unexplained. Counted in this sample were fewer than 40,000 clones; roughly 91% of them appeared once. The ten largest clonotypes hold around 0.5% of the sample. The rearrangement combines TRBV27 with TRBJ2-1; confidence is insufficient to name the D gene. This receptor was obtained from a female donor in good health, enrolled as a control in a pregnancy study. This specimen was CD4+ T cells from peripheral blood mononuclear cells, taken in the second trimester of pregnancy. The sequenced DNA: TGTGCCAGCAGTCCCGGCGGTAGCTCCTACAATGAGCAGTTCTTC. The encoded protein is CASSPGGSSYNEQFF.